This TCR beta chain was captured in a study of long-term antiretroviral therapy in people with HIV. The length of the CDR3 is 14 residues. In germline, CDR1 is MNHEY, CDR2 SVGAGI. The germline V and J ends were trimmed by 6 bases and 7 bases, with 16 bases remaining between them. At survey level, the immunoSEQ assay was run in its v3.0 version. Method: immunoSEQ multiplex PCR; TCRdb's copy keeps in-frame clones and lacks some. The table lists under 45,000 clones, less than 90% of them singletons. The rearrangement uses TRBV6-5 and TRBJ1-3, with D perhaps matching TRBD1 (5 bases). The clonotype originates from a woman aged 45-60 years with HIV. The sequences come from unsorted PBMCs, collected 1.2 years after starting antiretroviral therapy. CDR3 coding DNA: TGTGCCAGCAGCCGCCGGGGGGGAGGTAACACCATATATTTT. Translation gives CASSRRGGGNTIYF.